This T cell receptor beta chain came from a study of blood T cell repertoires in COVID-19. Overall study: Collection of acute and convalescent COVID-19 samples took place in the United States, Italy and Spain.

This clone has ten or more counts. The CDR3 spans 13 residues. CDR1 and CDR2 (germline): MNHEY, SVGEGT. Trimming left V 6 bases short and J 3 bases short, with 11 bases between. Original methodology: It was from reference gene primer amplification that nucleated cell counts were estimated. Data came from immunoSEQ multiplex PCR; TCRdb stores just in-frame clones and leaves some out. Clone size and the V and J calls come from that table; the DNA yielded D and trimming. The table includes about 100,000 clones, more than 65% detected once. The material sequenced was peripheral blood. The sequence was collected from a man between 65 and 85 years old with active or convalescent COVID-19. The rearrangement joins TRBV6-2 or TRBV6-3 to TRBJ1-2; unclear D gene. The CDR3 nucleotides read TGTGCCAGCAGCCCCGTGGAGGACTATGGCTACACCTTC. It specifies CASSPVEDYGYTF.